These T cell receptor beta chains were read from a single sample in a study of response to subunit inactivated influenza vaccine. Via MiXCR, TCRdb re-called the RT-PCR reads, giving one row per CDR3 protein. The sample gives hundreds of thousands of distinct CDR3 sequences, approximately 15% of which show up once; 6.5% to 8.5% is in the top ten. The sequenced sample was PBMCs from blood, obtained approximately 15 days before vaccination. The receptors here all came from a man aged 45-60 years who received an inactivated influenza vaccine. Both conserved end residues are part of each CDR3. The order of the fields is clone size, J gene, V gene, D gene, CDR3 protein, CDR3 DNA. A D gene is named only where the DNA matches it firmly. Not all rows give a size; the values are once, few, many and, for expanded clones, a class.

>-|TRBJ2-2|TRBV6-1|-
CASRFRGFGELFF
TGTGCCAGCAGATTCCGGGGATTCGGGGAGCTGTTTTTT
>-|TRBJ2-1|TRBV6-5|TRBD2
CASSYLTSGNNEQFF
TGTGCCAGCAGTTACCTGACTAGCGGAAACAATGAGCAGTTCTTC
>few|TRBJ2-1|TRBV29-1|TRBD2
CSAQTGWTSGSSSYNEQFF
TGCAGCGCTCAAACAGGGTGGACTAGCGGGAGCAGCTCCTACAATGAGCAGTTCTTC
>-|TRBJ1-3|TRBV11-2|TRBD1
CASSLWTGPSGNTIYF
TGTGCCAGCAGCCTCTGGACAGGGCCCTCTGGAAACACCATATATTTT
>few|TRBJ2-1|TRBV24-1|TRBD1
CATSVAGGTSGNEQFF
TGTGCCACCAGTGTGGCAGGGGGTACTAGTGGCAATGAGCAGTTCTTC
>few|TRBJ2-1|TRBV7-7|TRBD2
CASSLSREGGHEQFF
TGTGCCAGCAGCTTATCGCGGGAGGGGGGTCATGAGCAGTTCTTC
>few|TRBJ2-3|TRBV20-1|TRBD2
CSASQLAGGNTDTQYF
TGCAGTGCTAGCCAACTAGCGGGAGGGAACACAGATACGCAGTATTTT
>many|TRBJ1-4|TRBV6-2/TRBV6-3|-
CASSPIDEKLFF
TGTGCCAGCAGCCCTATAGACGAAAAACTGTTTTTT
>-|TRBJ2-1|TRBV6-1|TRBD2
CASSAGGAGEYEQFF
TGTGCCAGCAGTGCCGGGGGGGCGGGAGAGTATGAGCAGTTCTTC
>-|TRBJ1-3|TRBV4-3|TRBD1
CASSLSFDRAEGNTIYF
TGCGCCAGCAGCCTCTCCTTCGACAGGGCCGAAGGAAACACCATATATTTT
>-|TRBJ2-7|TRBV10-3|-
CAMGEFSIYEQYF
TGTGCCATGGGGGAATTTTCCATCTACGAGCAGTACTTC
>many|TRBJ2-7|TRBV10-3|-
CAIRDSSYEQYF
TGTGCCATCAGGGACAGCTCCTACGAGCAGTACTTC
>few|TRBJ2-2|TRBV28|TRBD1
CASYGDREWTGELFF
TGTGCCAGCTACGGGGACAGGGAATGGACCGGGGAGCTGTTTTTT
>many|TRBJ2-1|TRBV5-1|TRBD1
CASSPGTGENEQFF
TGCGCCAGCAGCCCGGGGACAGGGGAGAATGAGCAGTTCTTC
>-|TRBJ1-4|TRBV20-1|TRBD1
CSARNRDRDEKLFF
TGCAGTGCTAGGAACCGGGACAGGGATGAAAAACTGTTTTTT
>-|TRBJ1-5|TRBV20-1|TRBD1
CSALRTGGNQPQHF
TGCAGTGCTCTCCGGACAGGGGGCAATCAGCCCCAGCATTTT